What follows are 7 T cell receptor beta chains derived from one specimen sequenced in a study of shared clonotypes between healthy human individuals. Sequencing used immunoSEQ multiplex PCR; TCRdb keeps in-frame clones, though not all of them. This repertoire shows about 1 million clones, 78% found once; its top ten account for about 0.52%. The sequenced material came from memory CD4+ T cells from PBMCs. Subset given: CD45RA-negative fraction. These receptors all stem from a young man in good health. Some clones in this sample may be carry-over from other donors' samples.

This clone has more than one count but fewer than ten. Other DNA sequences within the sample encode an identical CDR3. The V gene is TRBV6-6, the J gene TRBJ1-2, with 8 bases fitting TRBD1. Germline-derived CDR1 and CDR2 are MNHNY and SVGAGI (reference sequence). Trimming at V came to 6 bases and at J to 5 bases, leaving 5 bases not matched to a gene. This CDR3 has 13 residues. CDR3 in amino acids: CASSPDRVYGYTF. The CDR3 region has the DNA TGTGCCAGCAGCCCGGACAGGGTATATGGCTACACCTTC.

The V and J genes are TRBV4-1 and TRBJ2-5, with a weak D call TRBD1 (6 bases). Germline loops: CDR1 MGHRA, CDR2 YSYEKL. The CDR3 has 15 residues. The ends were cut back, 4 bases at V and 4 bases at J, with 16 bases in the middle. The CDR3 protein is CASSPRERGGETQYF. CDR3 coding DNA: TGCGCCAGCAGCCCGAGGGAAAGAGGGGGAGAGACCCAGTACTTC.

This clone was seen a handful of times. The CDR3 sequence is CASSRVGAEGETQYF. DNA for the CDR3: TGCGCCAGCAGCCGAGTCGGCGCGGAGGGAGAGACCCAGTACTTC. The chain is built from TRBV4-1 and TRBJ2-5, with D maybe TRBD2 (6 bases). Trimming shortened V by 4 bases and J by 4 bases, and 16 bases separated the two germline ends. Germline CDR1 is MGHRA and CDR2 is YSYEKL. This CDR3 is 15 amino acids long.

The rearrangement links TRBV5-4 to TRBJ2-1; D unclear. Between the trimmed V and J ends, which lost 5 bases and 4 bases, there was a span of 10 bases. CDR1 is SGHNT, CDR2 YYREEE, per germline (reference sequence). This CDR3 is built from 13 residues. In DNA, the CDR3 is TGTGCCAGCAGACCCCAAATTTACAATGAGCAGTTCTTC. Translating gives CASRPQIYNEQFF.

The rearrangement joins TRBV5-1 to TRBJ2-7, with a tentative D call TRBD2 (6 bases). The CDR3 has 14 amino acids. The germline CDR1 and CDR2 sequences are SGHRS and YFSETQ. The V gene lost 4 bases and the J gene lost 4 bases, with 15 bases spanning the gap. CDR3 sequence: CASSHRDFLYEQYF. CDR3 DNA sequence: TGCGCCAGCAGCCACCGGGACTTCTTATACGAGCAGTACTTC.

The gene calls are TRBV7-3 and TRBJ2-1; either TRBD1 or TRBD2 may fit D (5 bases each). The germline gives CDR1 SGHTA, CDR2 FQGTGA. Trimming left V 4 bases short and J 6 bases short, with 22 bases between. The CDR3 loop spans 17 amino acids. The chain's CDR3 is CASSSPRDLTAVNEQFF. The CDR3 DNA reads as TGTGCCAGCAGCTCCCCGAGGGACCTGACTGCTGTCAATGAGCAGTTCTTC. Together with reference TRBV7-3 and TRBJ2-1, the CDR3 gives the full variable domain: GAGVSQTPSNKVTEKGKYVELRCDPISGHTALYWYRQSLGQGPEFLIYFQGTGAADDSGLPNDRFFAVRPEGSVSTLKIQRTERGDSAVYLCASSSPRDLTAVNEQFFGPGTRLTVL.

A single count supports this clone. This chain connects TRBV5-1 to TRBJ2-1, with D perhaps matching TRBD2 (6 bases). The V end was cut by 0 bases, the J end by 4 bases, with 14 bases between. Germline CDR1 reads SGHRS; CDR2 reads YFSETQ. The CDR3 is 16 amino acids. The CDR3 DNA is TGCGCCAGCAGCTTGGACGGGGGAGGCCCTTACAATGAGCAGTTCTTC. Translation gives CASSLDGGGPYNEQFF.